Each of the 12 T cell receptor beta chains below was sequenced from the same sample in a study of blood T cell repertoires in COVID-19. Produced via immunoSEQ multiplex PCR; TCRdb's table is partial and in-frame only. The table lists some 71,000 clones, approximately 80% of them singletons. Sequencing input: peripheral blood. These receptors were taken from a woman aged 70-85 years with acute or convalescent COVID-19.

This chain links TRBV3-1 (or the pseudogene TRBV3-2) with TRBJ2-5; 10 positions match TRBD2. Germline assignment: CDR1 LGHDT and CDR2 YNNKEL (reference sequence). The CDR3 extends over 16 amino acids. V dropped 5 bases and J dropped 5; count of bases not matched to a gene: 11. In nucleotides, the CDR3 is TGTGCCAGCAGCTACCAGCCGGGACTAGCGACGGAGACCCAGTACTTC. Translating it yields CASSYQPGLATETQYF.

The genes are TRBV6-2 or TRBV6-3 and TRBJ1-4, with TRBD1 identical over 10 bases. The CDR3 is 14 amino acids. The V gene's germline CDR1 is MNHEY and CDR2 SVGEGT. The J segment lost 8 bases and the V segment lost 4 bases, leaving 4 bases of the junction unmatched. The CDR3 DNA sequence: TGTGCCAGCAGTTCTGGACAGGGGGGCGAAAAACTGTTTTTT. Amino acid sequence: CASSSGQGGEKLFF.

This chain joins TRBV25-1 and TRBJ2-6; D perhaps matches TRBD2 (6 bases). Germline V gene lookup returns CDR1 MGHDK and CDR2 SYGVNS. The CDR3 totals 18 residues. Trimming removed 3 bases at V and 0 bases at J, with 15 bases between. The CDR3 spells CASSDVGGLGSGANVLTF. The CDR3 region has the DNA TGTGCCAGCAGTGACGTCGGAGGGTTAGGCTCTGGGGCCAACGTCCTGACTTTC.

The chain couples TRBV6-5 to TRBJ2-7, with unresolved D. Germline V gene lookup returns CDR1 MNHEY and CDR2 SVGAGI. Trimming left V 5 bases short and J 3 bases short, with 14 bases between. This CDR3 is 14 amino acids long. CDR3 sequence reads: CASSRAGSYYEQYF. The DNA of the CDR3 is TGTGCCAGCAGTCGAGCCGGGTCATACTACGAGCAGTACTTC.

The rearrangement joins TRBV6-5 to TRBJ2-1, with D possibly matching TRBD1 (6 bases). Between the trimmed V and J ends, which lost 0 bases and 7 bases, there was a span of 10 bases. The V gene's germline CDR1 is MNHEY and CDR2 SVGAGI. The CDR3 length is 14 residues. The CDR3 loop reads CASSYSQGNNEQFF. CDR3 DNA: TGTGCCAGCAGTTACTCACAGGGTAATAATGAGCAGTTCTTC.

The gene calls are TRBV27 and TRBJ2-2; D possibly corresponds to TRBD1 (5 bases). The germline CDR1 and CDR2 sequences are MNHEY and SMNVEV (reference sequence). CDR3 length: 13 residues. V was cut by 4 bases and J by 7 bases, with 10 bases left in between. For the CDR3, the DNA is TGTGCCAGCAGTTCAGGGTGGGGCGGGGAGCTGTTTTTT. Its translation: CASSSGWGGELFF.

V and J are TRBV5-4 and TRBJ2-3; 11 bases line up with TRBD2. V lost 4 bases and J lost 2; bases outside the gene matches: 6. The germline V gene has CDR1 SGHNT and CDR2 YYREEE (reference sequence). This CDR3 is 16 amino acids long. Here the CDR3 DNA reads TGTGCCAGCAGCGACGGGACTAGCGGATTCACAGATACGCAGTATTTT. Residues: CASSDGTSGFTDTQYF.

The chain links TRBV20-1 to TRBJ2-1; D is unresolved. The CDR3 has 11 residues. Germline values: CDR1 DFQATT, CDR2 SNEGSKA (reference sequence). The V end lost 0 bases, the J end lost 9 bases, and 6 bases lay between the germline ends. The CDR3 coding sequence is TGCAGTGCTAGAGATGGGCTTGAGCAGTTCTTC. Protein sequence: CSARDGLEQFF.

This clone was seen a single time. The genes are TRBV29-1 and TRBJ2-5, with unresolved D. Germline CDR1 and CDR2: SQVTM and ANQGSEA. The CDR3 totals 11 residues. The germline V and J ends were trimmed by 7 bases and 2 bases, with 8 bases remaining between them. Here the CDR3 DNA reads TGCAGCGCCGACTTTCAAGAGACCCAGTACTTC. It specifies CSADFQETQYF.

This clone was counted between two and nine times. This rearrangement joins TRBV29-1 to TRBJ2-5; D possibly corresponds to TRBD2 (7 bases). The ends were cut back, 6 bases at V and 5 bases at J, with 10 bases in the middle. Per the germline V gene, CDR1 is SQVTM and CDR2 is ANQGSEA. This CDR3 is 11 amino acids long. The CDR3 DNA reads as TGCAGCGTAGGGGGGGCTGAGACCCAGTACTTC. This gives the protein CSVGGAETQYF.

The chain has TRBV11-2 and TRBJ2-7, with D tentatively TRBD1 (6 bases). CDR1 and CDR2 (germline): SGHAT, FQNNGV. This CDR3 region has 14 residues. Trimming left V 6 bases short and J 0 bases short, with 12 bases between. The chain's CDR3 is CASRSDRSSYEQYF. The CDR3 DNA is TGTGCCAGCAGATCAGACAGGAGCTCCTACGAGCAGTACTTC.

The chain combines TRBV18 with TRBJ2-3; 7 nucleotides match TRBD2. V lost 0 bases to trimming and J lost 2 bases; unmatched junction nucleotides: 11. This CDR3 region has 18 residues. Germline V gene data show CDR1 as KGHSH and CDR2 as LQKENI. The CDR3 sequence: CASSPPLASGLFTDTQYF. In DNA, the CDR3 is TGTGCCAGCTCACCACCCCTCGCTAGCGGATTATTCACAGATACGCAGTATTTT.